This T cell receptor (beta chain) emerged from a study of cytomegalovirus exposure and HLA in healthy donors. V gave up 3 bases and J gave up 0 bases; unmatched junction bases: 1. Germline assignment: CDR1 SGDLS and CDR2 YYNGEE. The length of the CDR3 is 14 residues. PCR employed 60 Vbeta and 13 Jbeta primers. Assay used: immunoSEQ multiplex PCR; TCRdb lists only in-frame clones, some missing. The data hold about 130,000 clones, with 83% observed a single time. Study results and caveats: In vitro confirmation showed three CMV-associated chains to be CMV antigen specific.

Notes on this clone: Antigen unknown. The same CDR3 arises from other DNA sequences in this sample as well.

This clonotype was sampled from a woman between 40 and 50 years old in good health and CMV-seropositive. This chain links TRBV9 with TRBJ2-3; 7 nucleotides line up with TRBD2. Sequencing was carried out using PBMCs. The CDR3 bases are TGTGCCAGCAGCGGTAGCGGGAGCACAGATACGCAGTATTTT. It encodes CASSGSGSTDTQYF.